The 28 T cell receptor beta chains below were found in one sample sequenced in a study of blood T cell repertoires in COVID-19. Sequenced by immunoSEQ multiplex PCR; TCRdb stores in-frame clones only, minus some. The sample holds about 85,000 clones, roughly 82% seen once. The sequenced sample was peripheral blood. These receptors originate from a woman of 80 years or more with acute or convalescent COVID-19.

V usage is TRBV6-5 and J usage is TRBJ1-2, with TRBD1 as a possible D gene (5 bases). Per germline, CDR1 MNHEY and CDR2 SVGAGI. The ends were cut back, 3 bases at V and 5 bases at J, with 13 bases in the middle. CDR3 length: 14 amino acids. The DNA of the CDR3 is TGTGCCAGCAGTTATTCCAGGGCCGGATATGGCTACACCTTC. This translates into CASSYSRAGYGYTF.

This rearrangement joins TRBV6-5 to TRBJ2-7; the match to TRBD2 covers 7 bases. Losses at the gene ends were 6 bases for V and 3 bases for J; bases not matched to a gene: 8. Germline V gene lookup returns CDR1 MNHEY and CDR2 SVGAGI. The CDR3 covers 14 residues. This chain's CDR3 is CASRGGEDFYEQYF. In DNA, the CDR3 is TGTGCCAGCAGGGGGGGGGAGGACTTCTACGAGCAGTACTTC.

The rearrangement joins TRBV2 to TRBJ2-2, with unresolved D. Trimming removed 4 bases at V and 6 bases at J, with 12 bases between. The CDR3 is 14 amino acids. The germline gives CDR1 SNHLY, CDR2 FYNNEI. The chain's CDR3 is CASSAHPSPGELFF. In DNA, the CDR3 is TGTGCCAGCAGTGCTCACCCGAGTCCCGGGGAGCTGTTTTTT.

The V call is TRBV3-1 (or the pseudogene TRBV3-2), the J call TRBJ1-2; 7 bases agree with TRBD1. The V gene's germline CDR1 is LGHDT and CDR2 YNNKEL (reference sequence). The CDR3 is 13 amino acids. V lost 4 bases and J lost 8; bases outside the gene matches: 7. As DNA, the CDR3 is TGTGCCAGCAGCCGACCGCAGGGGGTAGGCTACACCTTC. Translated, it gives CASSRPQGVGYTF.

This chain links TRBV24-1 with TRBJ2-2, with D possibly TRBD2 on 6 matching bases. CDR1 is KGHDR and CDR2 is SFDVKD in the germline V gene. The CDR3 is 14 amino acids. V lost 3 bases and J 4 bases, leaving 8 bases between the germline ends. CDR3 sequence (DNA): TGTGCCACCAGTGATCGCGGGGCCACCGGGGAGCTGTTTTTT. Protein sequence: CATSDRGATGELFF.

CDR3 region: CASRGRDRGNTIYF. The CDR3, as DNA: TGTGCCAGCAGAGGCCGGGACAGGGGAAACACCATATATTTT. The chain carries TRBV3-1 (or the pseudogene TRBV3-2) and TRBJ1-3, with 8 bases identical to TRBD1. J was trimmed by 4 bases and V by 6 bases; bases with no gene match: 5. The CDR3 contains 14 residues. Germline values: CDR1 LGHDT, CDR2 YNNKEL (reference sequence).

This clone occurred a few times. This sequence joins TRBV5-1 and TRBJ1-6; 7 positions agree with TRBD1. J gave up 9 bases and V 0 bases, and 6 bases lay outside the gene matches. The CDR3 length is 15 residues. Germline lookup yields CDR1 SGHRS and CDR2 YFSETQ. The CDR3 DNA reads as TGCGCCAGCAGCTTGGACAGGGGAATACGTTCACCCCTCCACTTT. Residues: CASSLDRGIRSPLHF. Full variable domain (missing parts from reference TRBV5-1 and TRBJ1-6): KAGVTQTPRYLIKTRGQQVTLSCSPISGHRSVSWYQQTPGQGLQFLFEYFSETQRNKGNFPGRFSGRQFSNSRSEMNVSTLELGDSALYLCASSLDRGIRSPLHFGNGTRLTVT.

This clone appeared a few times. V gene TRBV9 combines with J gene TRBJ1-5; weak D call: TRBD1 (6 bases). The germline V gene has CDR1 SGDLS and CDR2 YYNGEE. The CDR3 runs to 14 residues. V lost 2 bases and J lost 6, with 12 bases in between. The DNA of the CDR3 is TGTGCCAGCAGCGTCGGACAGTCGGCTCAGCCCCAGCATTTT. It specifies CASSVGQSAQPQHF.

The chain recombines TRBV3-1 (or the pseudogene TRBV3-2) with TRBJ1-2; D possibly corresponds to TRBD1 (6 bases). This CDR3 is built from 13 residues. The germline V gene encodes CDR1 LGHDT and CDR2 YNNKEL (reference sequence). Between the trimmed V and J ends, which lost 4 bases and 2 bases, there was a span of 8 bases. The CDR3 DNA is TGTGCCAGCAGCCCAGGACAGAACTATGGCTACACCTTC. It is translated as CASSPGQNYGYTF.

This clone was counted between two and nine times. V gene TRBV7-9 combines with J gene TRBJ2-2; perhaps TRBD1 as D (5 bases). CDR3 size: 12 residues. Per germline, CDR1 SEHNR and CDR2 FQNEAQ (reference sequence). V was trimmed by 8 bases and J by 1 base, leaving 5 bases between them. Here the CDR3 reads CASGQNTGELFF. The CDR3 DNA reads as TGTGCCAGCGGACAGAACACCGGGGAGCTGTTTTTT.

The CDR3 spells CASSLWEGETQYF. The CDR3 nucleotides read TGTGCCAGCAGCTTATGGGAGGGAGAGACCCAGTACTTC. V is TRBV7-2 and J is TRBJ2-5; TRBD2 matches 7 bases. V was clipped by 2 bases and J by 4 bases; unmatched bases: 1. This CDR3 comprises 13 residues. The germline CDR1 and CDR2 sequences are SGHTA and FQGNSA.

The rearrangement links TRBV6-5 to TRBJ1-1; D gene unclear. Germline V gives CDR1 MNHEY, CDR2 SVGAGI. Trimming removed 6 bases from V and 0 bases from J, with 8 bases in between. The CDR3 runs to 13 residues. The CDR3: CASSLSVNTEAFF. The DNA for the CDR3 is TGTGCCAGCAGCCTCAGCGTGAACACTGAAGCTTTCTTT.

The rearrangement joins TRBV19 to TRBJ2-5; D is perhaps TRBD2 (7 bases). Germline V gene sequence: CDR1 LNHDA, CDR2 SQIVND (reference sequence). V lost 4 bases, J lost 2 bases, and 14 bases lay in between. The CDR3 is 15 residues long. In nucleotides, the CDR3 is TGTGCCAGTAGTACCGGGGGGCTAGCGCAAGAGACCCAGTACTTC. Residues: CASSTGGLAQETQYF.

The V and J genes are TRBV11-2 and TRBJ1-1; D ambiguous. Germline V CDR1 and CDR2: SGHAT, FQNNGV. Trimming left V 0 bases short and J 5 bases short, with 13 bases between. CDR3 size: 15 residues. This CDR3 is CASSLELARGTEAFF. The CDR3 coding sequence is TGTGCCAGCAGCTTAGAGCTTGCCCGAGGGACTGAAGCTTTCTTT. Drawing the rest from reference TRBV11-2 and TRBJ1-1, the complete variable domain is EAGVAQSPRYKIIEKRQSVAFWCNPISGHATLYWYQQILGQGPKLLIQFQNNGVVDDSQLPKDRFSAERLKGVDSTLKIQPAKLEDSAVYLCASSLELARGTEAFFGQGTRLTVV.

V and J are TRBV3-1 (or the pseudogene TRBV3-2) and TRBJ2-2, with 9 bases fitting TRBD2. The V gene's germline CDR1 is LGHDT and CDR2 YNNKEL (reference sequence). V shed 4 bases, J shed 6 bases, and the junction held 9 bases outside the gene matches. This CDR3 is 16 amino acids long. Here the CDR3 reads CASSLGGGAWAGELFF. In DNA, the CDR3 is TGTGCCAGCAGCCTAGGCGGGGGGGCCTGGGCCGGGGAGCTGTTTTTT.

This clone was recorded a few times. CDR3 bases: TGTGCCAGCAGTTTCCGGACTAGCGGGAGTAGAGAGCAGTACTTC. Its protein product is CASSFRTSGSREQYF. V is TRBV6-5 and J is TRBJ2-7; 13 bases agree with TRBD2. V lost 4 bases to trimming and J lost 7 bases; unmatched junction nucleotides: 7. Germline V CDR1 and CDR2: MNHEY, SVGAGI. The CDR3 is 15 residues long.

The rearrangement links TRBV7-2 to TRBJ2-2, with D perhaps matching TRBD2 (6 bases). Germline V lookup: CDR1 SGHTA, CDR2 FQGNSA. Trimming left V 7 bases short and J 4 bases short, with 19 bases between. The CDR3 consists of 16 residues. The CDR3 DNA is TGTGCCAGCACCCGGCTTGCGGGGAGCCGCACCGGGGAGCTGTTTTTT. It encodes CASTRLAGSRTGELFF.

The chain links TRBV11-1 to TRBJ2-5; 8 nucleotides agree with TRBD1. The CDR3 contains 15 residues. The trim removed 0 bases at V and 1 base at J, leaving 1 base unmatched. Germline CDR1 and CDR2: SGHAT and FQDESV (reference sequence). CDR3 sequence: CASSLAGQVQETQYF. The CDR3 region has the DNA TGTGCCAGCAGCTTAGCGGGACAGGTCCAAGAGACCCAGTACTTC.

This clone has just one count. This sequence joins TRBV5-6 and TRBJ1-4, with 8 bases matching TRBD1. Germline CDR1 reads SGHDT; CDR2 reads YYEEEE. This CDR3 is 16 amino acids long. V lost 2 bases and J lost 6; bases outside the gene matches: 9. In nucleotides, the CDR3 is TGTGCCAGCAGCTTAGCCGACAGGGGTCCGGATGAAAAACTGTTTTTT. This codes for CASSLADRGPDEKLFF.

This clone has only a few counts. The V call is TRBV7-3, the J call TRBJ1-1, with D maybe TRBD1 (6 bases). The germline gives CDR1 SGHTA, CDR2 FQGTGA. Trimming removed 1 base at V and 3 bases at J, with 6 bases between. CDR3 length: 13 residues. The CDR3 loop is CASSLNRDTEAFF. Written as DNA, the CDR3 is TGTGCCAGCAGCTTAAACAGGGACACTGAAGCTTTCTTT.

Remarks on this clone: This CDR3 is also generated by other DNA sequences in the sample. The V and J genes are TRBV24-1 and TRBJ2-3; maybe TRBD2 (5 bases). The CDR3 totals 16 residues. The V gene's germline CDR1 is KGHDR and CDR2 SFDVKD. Between the trimmed V and J ends, which lost 3 bases and 0 bases, there was a span of 12 bases. The DNA for the CDR3 is TGTGCCACCAGTGATCCCAGCGGAACTAGCACAGATACGCAGTATTTT. Protein product: CATSDPSGTSTDTQYF.

The rearrangement joins TRBV27 to TRBJ2-3; 7 bases agree with TRBD2. Germline CDR1 is MNHEY and CDR2 is SMNVEV (reference sequence). Trimming at V came to 3 bases and at J to 10 bases, leaving 10 bases not matched to a gene. The CDR3 totals 14 residues. In nucleotides, the CDR3 is TGTGCCAGCAGTTTGTCGGAGGTGGGACTATCGCAGTATTTT. It is translated as CASSLSEVGLSQYF.

The chain carries TRBV27 and TRBJ1-5; D is undetermined. The germline V and J ends were trimmed by 6 bases and 5 bases, with 20 bases remaining between them. The CDR3 loop spans 16 amino acids. Germline CDR1 is MNHEY and CDR2 is SMNVEV (reference sequence). CDR3 sequence: CASRRTPRDSYQPQHF. The CDR3 DNA is TGTGCCAGCAGACGTACCCCTCGAGATTCCTATCAGCCCCAGCATTTT.

This clone was counted a single time. The gene calls are TRBV7-2 and TRBJ2-1; D perhaps matches TRBD2 (6 bases). This CDR3 contains 15 residues. V was cut by 2 bases and J by 7 bases, with 15 bases left in between. Per the germline V gene, CDR1 is SGHTA and CDR2 is FQGNSA. As DNA, the CDR3 is TGTGCCAGCAGCTTAAGACTAGATCGAAGGAATGAGCAGTTCTTC. Amino acid sequence: CASSLRLDRRNEQFF.

The V and J genes are TRBV5-1 and TRBJ1-4; D perhaps matches TRBD1 (5 bases). V was cut by 2 bases and J by 7 bases, with 12 bases left in between. Germline V lookup: CDR1 SGHRS, CDR2 YFSETQ. CDR3 length: 14 residues. The CDR3: CASSFQGTVEKLFF. The DNA for the CDR3 is TGCGCCAGCAGCTTTCAGGGAACCGTTGAAAAACTGTTTTTT.

V gene TRBV6-5 combines with J gene TRBJ1-5; D call uncertain. The V and J ends lost 5 bases and 8 bases respectively, with 4 bases between them. Looked up from germline, CDR1 is MNHEY and CDR2 is SVGAGI. There are 10 residues in the CDR3. The CDR3 nucleotides are TGTGCCAGCAGTCGTGAGCCCCAGCATTTT. It translates to CASSREPQHF.

This clone was recorded only once. V usage is TRBV9 and J usage is TRBJ2-1; 8 nucleotides match TRBD2. Trimming cost V 2 bases and J 4 bases; bases outside gene matches: 5. This CDR3 has 15 amino acids. Germline assignment: CDR1 SGDLS and CDR2 YYNGEE. CDR3 residues: CASSVDSGSYNEQFF. The DNA of the CDR3 is TGTGCCAGCAGCGTTGACAGCGGGAGTTACAATGAGCAGTTCTTC. The full variable domain, completed using reference TRBV9 and TRBJ2-1, is DSGVTQTPKHLITATGQRVTLRCSPRSGDLSVYWYQQSLDQGLQFLIQYYNGEERAKGNILERFSAQQFPDLHSELNLSSLELGDSALYFCASSVDSGSYNEQFFGPGTRLTVL.

This clone was found once. This chain connects TRBV11-2 to TRBJ2-2, with 11 bases lining up with TRBD2. The germline V gene encodes CDR1 SGHAT and CDR2 FQNNGV. The CDR3 is 17 residues long. Unmatched junction bases numbered 7, after V lost 2 bases and J lost 5 bases. CDR3 sequence reads: CASSLKTSGGATGELFF. For the CDR3, the DNA is TGTGCCAGCAGCTTAAAAACTAGCGGGGGTGCTACCGGGGAGCTGTTTTTT.